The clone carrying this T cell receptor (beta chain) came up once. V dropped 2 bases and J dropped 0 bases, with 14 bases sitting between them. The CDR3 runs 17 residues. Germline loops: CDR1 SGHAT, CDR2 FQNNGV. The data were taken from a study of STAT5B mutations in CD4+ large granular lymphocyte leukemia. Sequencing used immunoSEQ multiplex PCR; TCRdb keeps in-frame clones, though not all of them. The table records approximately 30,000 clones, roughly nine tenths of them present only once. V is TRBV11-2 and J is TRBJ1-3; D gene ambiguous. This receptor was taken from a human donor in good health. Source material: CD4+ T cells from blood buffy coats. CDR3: CASSLNSQPNSGNTIYF. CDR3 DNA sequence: TGTGCCAGCAGCTTAAATAGTCAGCCGAACTCTGGAAACACCATATATTTT.